This TCR beta chain was sequenced during a study of CD8 T cells in Susac syndrome. When the RNA was reverse transcribed, random hexamers were used with an input of about 0.45 to 1 ug. TCRdb independently ran MiXCR on the immunoSEQ multiplex PCR reads; one entry per CDR3 protein. The table shows some 200,000 distinct CDR3 sequences, with 90% to 95% occurring only once. From blood CD8+ and CD4+ T cells, the TCR beta chain was sequenced. The authors negatively isolated CD8+ and CD4+ T cells and FACS-enriched TEMRA cells. Trimming took off 1 base at V and 4 bases at J, with 7 bases between the two ends. The CDR3 consists of 13 residues.

Input material: CD4+ T cells from PBMCs. This rearrangement joins TRBV12-3 or TRBV12-4 to TRBJ1-1; maybe TRBD1 (6 bases). This sequence was found in a human donor with multiple sclerosis. Here the CDR3 DNA reads TGTGCCAGCAGTTTAGTAGGGGGCACTGAAGCTTTCTTT. It yields the protein CASSLVGGTEAFF.